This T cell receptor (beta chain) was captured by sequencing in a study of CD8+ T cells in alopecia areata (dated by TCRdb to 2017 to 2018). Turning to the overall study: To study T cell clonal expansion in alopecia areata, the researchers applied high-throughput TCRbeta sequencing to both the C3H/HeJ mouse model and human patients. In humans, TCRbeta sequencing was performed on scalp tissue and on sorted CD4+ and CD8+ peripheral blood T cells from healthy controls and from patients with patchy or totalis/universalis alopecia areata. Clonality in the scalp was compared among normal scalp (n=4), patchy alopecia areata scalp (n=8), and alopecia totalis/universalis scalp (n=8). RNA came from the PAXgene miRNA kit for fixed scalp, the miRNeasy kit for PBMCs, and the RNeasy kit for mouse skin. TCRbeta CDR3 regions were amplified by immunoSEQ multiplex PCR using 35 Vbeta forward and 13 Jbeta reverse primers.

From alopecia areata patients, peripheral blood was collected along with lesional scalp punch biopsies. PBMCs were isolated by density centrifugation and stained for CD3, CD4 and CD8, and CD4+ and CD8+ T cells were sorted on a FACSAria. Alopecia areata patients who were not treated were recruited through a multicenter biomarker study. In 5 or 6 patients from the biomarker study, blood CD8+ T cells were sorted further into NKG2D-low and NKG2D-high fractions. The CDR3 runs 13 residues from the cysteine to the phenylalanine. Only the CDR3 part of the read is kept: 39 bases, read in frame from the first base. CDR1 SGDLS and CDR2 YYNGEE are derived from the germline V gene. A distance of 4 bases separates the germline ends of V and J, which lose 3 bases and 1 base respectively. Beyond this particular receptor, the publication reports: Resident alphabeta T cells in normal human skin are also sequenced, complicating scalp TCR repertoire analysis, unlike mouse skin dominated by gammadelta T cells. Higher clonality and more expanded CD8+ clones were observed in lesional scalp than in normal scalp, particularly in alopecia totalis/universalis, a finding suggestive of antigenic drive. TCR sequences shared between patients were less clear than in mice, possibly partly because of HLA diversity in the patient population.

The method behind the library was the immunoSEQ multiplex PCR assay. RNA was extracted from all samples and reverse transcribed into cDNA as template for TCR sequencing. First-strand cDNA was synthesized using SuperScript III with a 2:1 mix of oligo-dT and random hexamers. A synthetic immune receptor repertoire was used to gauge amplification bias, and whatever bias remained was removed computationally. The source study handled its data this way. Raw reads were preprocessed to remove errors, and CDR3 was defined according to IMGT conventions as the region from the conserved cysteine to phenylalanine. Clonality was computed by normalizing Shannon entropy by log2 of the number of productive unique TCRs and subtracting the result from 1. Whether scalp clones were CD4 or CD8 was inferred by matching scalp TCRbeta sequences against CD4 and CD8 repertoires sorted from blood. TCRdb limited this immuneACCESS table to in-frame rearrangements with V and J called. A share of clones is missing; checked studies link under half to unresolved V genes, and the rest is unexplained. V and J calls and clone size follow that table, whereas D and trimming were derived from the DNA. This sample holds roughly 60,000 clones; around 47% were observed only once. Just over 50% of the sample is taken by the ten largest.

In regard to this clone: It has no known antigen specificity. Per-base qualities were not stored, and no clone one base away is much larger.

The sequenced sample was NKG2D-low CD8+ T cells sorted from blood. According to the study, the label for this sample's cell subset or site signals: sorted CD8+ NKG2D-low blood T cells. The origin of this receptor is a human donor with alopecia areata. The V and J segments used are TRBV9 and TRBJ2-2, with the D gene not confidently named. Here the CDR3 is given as CASSALNTGELFF. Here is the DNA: TGTGCCAGCAGCGCACTGAACACCGGGGAGCTGTTTTTT. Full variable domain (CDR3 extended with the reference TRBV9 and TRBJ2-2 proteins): DSGVTQTPKHLITATGQRVTLRCSPRSGDLSVYWYQQSLDQGLQFLIQYYNGEERAKGNILERFSAQQFPDLHSELNLSSLELGDSALYFCASSALNTGELFFGEGSRLTVL.